One sample yielded the 32 T cell receptor beta chains listed below, sequenced in a study of cytomegalovirus exposure and HLA in healthy donors. The primer mix had 60 Vbeta and 13 Jbeta primers. Only in-frame clones appear in the TCRdb table, and some are missing; sequencing was by immunoSEQ multiplex PCR. The sample carries over 150,000 clones, less than 90% recorded once. The sample comprised PBMCs. The receptors come from a man aged 50 to 59 in good health and CMV-seronegative.

This sequence joins TRBV5-6 and TRBJ2-1; unclear D gene. There are 13 residues in the CDR3. Germline CDR1 and CDR2: SGHDT and YYEEEE. Trimming took 1 base from V and 6 from J, leaving 8 bases between them. CDR3 DNA: TGTGCCAGCAGCTTGCGCGGTGGCAATGAGCAGTTCTTC. This sequence encodes CASSLRGGNEQFF.

This rearrangement joins TRBV28 to TRBJ2-4; D gene unclear. Trimming took off 6 bases at V and 0 bases at J, with 9 bases between the two ends. Germline lookup yields CDR1 MDHEN and CDR2 SYDVKM. The CDR3 covers 14 residues. CDR3 sequence reads: CASSDSVAKNIQYF. CDR3 sequence (DNA): TGTGCCAGCAGCGATAGTGTAGCCAAAAACATTCAGTACTTC.

The CDR3 region is CASSLGTANTEAFF. The DNA of the CDR3 is TGTGCCAGCAGCTTAGGGACAGCGAACACTGAAGCTTTCTTT. The chain combines TRBV7-9 with TRBJ1-1; possibly TRBD1 for D (6 bases). Germline V gene lookup returns CDR1 SEHNR and CDR2 FQNEAQ (reference sequence). With 1 base removed from V and 1 base from J, the gap between germline ends came to 7 bases. This CDR3 spans 14 amino acids. The variable domain in full, with the rest retrieved from reference TRBV7-9 and TRBJ1-1, is DTGVSQNPRHKITKRGQNVTFRCDPISEHNRLYWYRQTLGQGPEFLTYFQNEAQLEKSRLLSDRFSAERPKGSFSTLEIQRTEQGDSAMYLCASSLGTANTEAFFGQGTRLTVV.

V and J are TRBV5-1 and TRBJ2-1; 8 nucleotides line up with TRBD2. The length of the CDR3 is 16 residues. After removal of 4 bases from V and 6 bases from J, the junction contained 12 bases not matched to a gene. The germline V gene has CDR1 SGHRS and CDR2 YFSETQ. The CDR3 spells CASSTTSGTPPNEQFF. Written as DNA, the CDR3 is TGCGCCAGCAGCACCACTAGCGGCACCCCCCCCAATGAGCAGTTCTTC. Full variable domain (outside the CDR3, taken from reference TRBV5-1 and TRBJ2-1): KAGVTQTPRYLIKTRGQQVTLSCSPISGHRSVSWYQQTPGQGLQFLFEYFSETQRNKGNFPGRFSGRQFSNSRSEMNVSTLELGDSALYLCASSTTSGTPPNEQFFGPGTRLTVL.

The genes are TRBV19 and TRBJ1-5; D remains unclear. The CDR3 is 14 residues long. V shed 3 bases and J shed 0 bases, with 6 bases lying between them. Germline loops: CDR1 LNHDA, CDR2 SQIVND (reference sequence). The CDR3: CASSISVSNQPQHF. The CDR3 DNA follows: TGTGCCAGTAGTATTTCCGTTAGCAATCAGCCCCAGCATTTT.

The chain's CDR3 is CASSLQQGAAEAFF. CDR3 bases: TGTGCCAGCAGCCTACAACAGGGGGCAGCTGAAGCTTTCTTT. The V call is TRBV7-9, the J call TRBJ1-1; 9 nucleotides agree with TRBD1. The CDR3 has 14 residues. Germline values: CDR1 SEHNR, CDR2 FQNEAQ (reference sequence). V dropped 5 bases and J dropped 6; count of bases not matched to a gene: 7.

The V call is TRBV5-1, the J call TRBJ2-1, with D perhaps matching TRBD2 (6 bases). The CDR3 has 15 residues. Germline assignment: CDR1 SGHRS and CDR2 YFSETQ. V lost 0 bases, J lost 4 bases, and 11 bases lay in between. CDR3 DNA sequence: TGCGCCAGCAGCTTGGCCAGCGGGCTTTACAATGAGCAGTTCTTC. It encodes CASSLASGLYNEQFF.

Here the CDR3 DNA reads TGTGCCAGCAGCCGGAGAATTAGCGGGAGCTCCTACGAGCAGTACTTC. This translates into CASSRRISGSSYEQYF. This chain uses TRBV7-2 with TRBJ2-7; 9 nucleotides align to TRBD2. After removal of 5 bases from V and 0 bases from J, the junction contained 8 bases not matched to a gene. The CDR3 runs to 16 residues. CDR1 and CDR2 from the germline V gene are SGHTA and FQGNSA.

J is TRBJ2-5 and V is TRBV4-2; D is undetermined. The germline V gene has CDR1 LGHNA and CDR2 YNFKEQ. The length of the CDR3 is 13 residues. Trimming removed 1 base at V and 0 bases at J, with 3 bases between. The chain's CDR3 is CASSQANQETQYF. The CDR3 DNA reads TGTGCCAGCAGCCAAGCCAACCAAGAGACCCAGTACTTC.

This clone was seen more than once but under ten times. The chain employs TRBV7-2 and TRBJ1-1; D is undetermined. The CDR3 extends over 16 amino acids. The V end lost 3 bases, the J end lost 1 base, and 15 bases lay between the germline ends. Germline V gene sequence: CDR1 SGHTA, CDR2 FQGNSA. DNA for the CDR3: TGTGCCAGCAGCTTGGTAGCCCCTAGGTCGAACACTGAAGCTTTCTTT. Translation: CASSLVAPRSNTEAFF.

This clone was found a few times. The chain has TRBV9 and TRBJ2-7; 7 bases fit TRBD1. After removal of 0 bases from V and 6 bases from J, the junction contained 12 bases not matched to a gene. CDR3 size: 16 residues. CDR1 SGDLS and CDR2 YYNGEE come from the germline V gene. The CDR3 bases are TGTGCCAGCAGCGTAGCTTCGGAGACAGGGAAGCTCGAGCAGTACTTC. This codes for CASSVASETGKLEQYF.

The rearrangement links TRBV20-1 to TRBJ1-2; D perhaps matches TRBD1 (5 bases). The CDR3 has 11 residues. The germline V gene encodes CDR1 DFQATT and CDR2 SNEGSKA (reference sequence). V lost 3 bases and J lost 5, with 7 bases in between. CDR3 sequence: CSASSGYGYTF. CDR3 coding DNA: TGCAGTGCTAGTTCAGGGTATGGCTACACCTTC.

The chain carries TRBV2 and TRBJ2-6; D is ambiguous. From germline, CDR1 is SNHLY and CDR2 FYNNEI. CDR3 length equals 15 residues. Trimming removed 7 bases at V and 0 bases at J, with 10 bases between. In DNA, the CDR3 is TGTGCCAGCATCTCCCTGAGCTCTGGGGCCAACGTCCTGACTTTC. It encodes CASISLSSGANVLTF.

J is TRBJ2-6 and V is TRBV9, with 14 positions matching TRBD2. The J segment lost 2 bases and the V segment lost 4 bases, leaving 8 bases of the junction unmatched. The CDR3 is 19 residues long. CDR1 is SGDLS, CDR2 YYNGEE, per germline. CDR3 DNA: TGTGCCAGCAGCCCACACCCGGGACTAGCGGGAGCTGGGGCCAACGTCCTGACTTTC. It codes for CASSPHPGLAGAGANVLTF.

DNA for the CDR3: TGTGCCAGCAGCGCCAGACAGGGGGTAGGCACTGAAGCTTTCTTT. Its protein product is CASSARQGVGTEAFF. The gene calls are TRBV9 and TRBJ1-1; 9 nucleotides align to TRBD1. This CDR3 is built from 15 residues. Per the germline V gene, CDR1 is SGDLS and CDR2 is YYNGEE. V trimming: 3 bases; J trimming: 4 bases; junction bases outside the gene matches: 7.

As concerns this clone: In the same sample, other DNA sequences code for this CDR3. V usage is TRBV7-3 and J usage is TRBJ2-1, with 9 bases fitting TRBD2. The V gene end was trimmed by 6 bases and the J gene end by 3 bases; junction bases not matched to a gene: 6. The length of the CDR3 is 15 residues. Germline CDR1 is SGHTA and CDR2 is FQGTGA. The CDR3 spells CASSPGGGGYNEQFF. CDR3 coding DNA: TGTGCCAGCAGTCCGGGCGGGGGGGGCTACAATGAGCAGTTCTTC.

This CDR3 reads CASSPTGLADTQYF. The CDR3 DNA reads as TGTGCCAGCTCACCTACAGGGCTAGCAGATACGCAGTATTTT. V and J are TRBV18 and TRBJ2-3; D is perhaps TRBD1 (6 bases). The V and J ends lost 3 bases and 4 bases respectively, with 11 bases between them. This CDR3 has 14 residues. The germline V gene encodes CDR1 KGHSH and CDR2 LQKENI.

This chain joins TRBV6-5 and TRBJ1-2, with D possibly being TRBD1 (5 bases). Looked up from germline, CDR1 is MNHEY and CDR2 is SVGAGI. This CDR3 has 14 residues. The germline V and J ends were trimmed by 7 bases and 0 bases, with 12 bases remaining between them. CDR3 in DNA: TGTGCCAGCACCCGGGACTATACTAACTATGGCTACACCTTC. This translates into CASTRDYTNYGYTF.

The genes are TRBV7-9 and TRBJ2-2; the match to TRBD2 covers 7 bases. This CDR3 is 14 amino acids long. V was pared by 7 bases and J by 4 bases, with 6 bases of the junction left unmatched. Germline V CDR1 and CDR2: SEHNR, FQNEAQ (reference sequence). CDR3 sequence (DNA): TGTGCCAGCATCCGGGACTACCTCACCGGGGAGCTGTTTTTT. It is translated as CASIRDYLTGELFF.

The chain couples TRBV18 to TRBJ2-2; D gene ambiguous. Germline lookup yields CDR1 KGHSH and CDR2 LQKENI. The V end was cut by 0 bases, the J end by 3 bases, with 5 bases between. This CDR3 has 14 amino acids. CDR3 sequence reads: CASSPPAYTGELFF. The CDR3 DNA sequence: TGTGCCAGCTCACCACCGGCCTACACCGGGGAGCTGTTTTTT.

The genes are TRBV4-3 and TRBJ2-7; the match to TRBD1 covers 11 bases. CDR3 length equals 15 residues. In germline, CDR1 is LGHNA, CDR2 YSLEER. V lost 0 bases and J lost 4; bases outside the gene matches: 2. The CDR3 protein is CASSQEGQGGYEQYF. The CDR3 DNA sequence: TGCGCCAGCAGCCAAGAGGGACAGGGGGGATACGAGCAGTACTTC.

V usage is TRBV7-2 and J usage is TRBJ2-3; D is undetermined. This CDR3 has 12 residues. Trimming left V 4 bases short and J 4 bases short, with 6 bases between. The germline V gene has CDR1 SGHTA and CDR2 FQGNSA. CDR3 DNA: TGTGCCAGCAGCTCCTTCCCAGATACGCAGTATTTT. Protein product: CASSSFPDTQYF. Together with reference TRBV7-2 and TRBJ2-3, the CDR3 gives the full variable domain: GAGVSQSPSNKVTEKGKDVELRCDPISGHTALYWYRQSLGQGLEFLIYFQGNSAPDKSGLPSDRFSAERTGGSVSTLTIQRTQQEDSAVYLCASSSFPDTQYFGPGTRLTVL.

The chain employs TRBV19 and TRBJ2-5; 7 bases agree with TRBD1. J gave up 3 bases and V 11 bases, and 12 bases lay outside the gene matches. The CDR3 has 14 residues. Looked up from germline, CDR1 is LNHDA and CDR2 is SQIVND (reference sequence). The CDR3 protein is CAFGGRGPEETQYF. For the CDR3, the DNA is TGTGCCTTCGGAGGTAGGGGGCCTGAAGAGACCCAGTACTTC. Together with reference TRBV19 and TRBJ2-5, the CDR3 gives the full variable domain: DGGITQSPKYLFRKEGQNVTLSCEQNLNHDAMYWYRQDPGQGLRLIYYSQIVNDFQKGDIAEGYSVSREKKESFPLTVTSAQKNPTAFYLCAFGGRGPEETQYFGPGTRLLVL.

V is TRBV7-2 and J is TRBJ2-1; 14 bases map to TRBD2. Germline V gene lookup returns CDR1 SGHTA and CDR2 FQGNSA. Losses at the gene ends were 5 bases for V and 7 bases for J; bases not matched to a gene: 4. This CDR3 spans 15 amino acids. DNA for the CDR3: TGTGCCAGCAGCAGACTAGCGGGGGGGCATAATGAGCAGTTCTTC. As protein: CASSRLAGGHNEQFF.

The chain recombines TRBV18 with TRBJ2-6; a possible D gene is TRBD2 (5 bases). The V end was cut by 0 bases, the J end by 0 bases, with 9 bases between. Germline V gene data show CDR1 as KGHSH and CDR2 as LQKENI. The CDR3 runs to 17 residues. DNA for the CDR3: TGTGCCAGCTCACCACCCTTGGGGAGCTCTGGGGCCAACGTCCTGACTTTC. Protein product: CASSPPLGSSGANVLTF. Looking up the rest from reference TRBV18 and TRBJ2-6 gives the full variable domain: NAGVMQNPRHLVRRRGQEARLRCSPMKGHSHVYWYRQLPEEGLKFMVYLQKENIIDESGMPKERFSAEFPKEGPSILRIQQVVRGDSAAYFCASSPPLGSSGANVLTFGAGSRLTVL.

This sequence joins TRBV19 and TRBJ1-2; D possibly corresponds to TRBD1 (6 bases). This CDR3 has 13 amino acids. V lost 9 bases to trimming and J lost 5 bases, with 16 bases between them. Germline lookup yields CDR1 LNHDA and CDR2 SQIVND (reference sequence). For the CDR3, the DNA is TGTGCCAGCGGGGACACCCGGCGGTATGGCTACACCTTC. Translating it yields CASGDTRRYGYTF.

V usage is TRBV6-5 and J usage is TRBJ1-3; 8 bases match TRBD1. After removal of 6 bases from V and 4 bases from J, the junction contained 8 bases not matched to a gene. The germline CDR1 and CDR2 sequences are MNHEY and SVGAGI. The CDR3 consists of 15 residues. The CDR3 is CASSLTGVPGNTIYF. The DNA of the CDR3 is TGTGCCAGCAGCCTGACAGGGGTTCCAGGAAACACCATATATTTT.

J is TRBJ1-3 and V is TRBV30, with D perhaps matching TRBD1 (5 bases). CDR1 and CDR2 from the germline V gene are GTSNPN and SVGIG (reference sequence). CDR3 size: 13 residues. The V end lost 4 bases, the J end lost 3 bases, and 10 bases lay between the germline ends. The CDR3 DNA reads TGTGCCTGGAATAGGGGCCTTGGAAACACCATATATTTT. It is translated as CAWNRGLGNTIYF.

The chain has TRBV19 and TRBJ1-5; tentative D call: TRBD1 (5 bases). This CDR3 region has 15 residues. Trimming took 7 bases from V and 4 from J, leaving 17 bases between them. Germline V gives CDR1 LNHDA, CDR2 SQIVND (reference sequence). The CDR3 region is CASTGGGRSNQPQHF. DNA of the CDR3: TGTGCCAGTACGGGGGGTGGGCGATCTAATCAGCCCCAGCATTTT.

The chain couples TRBV13 to TRBJ2-7, with D uncertain. V lost 6 bases and J lost 1, with 13 bases in between. Per germline, CDR1 PRHDT and CDR2 FYEKMQ (reference sequence). The CDR3 length is 14 residues. The CDR3 nucleotides are TGTGCCAGCAGTCCCCGACTCGGATCCTACGAGCAGTACTTC. It is translated as CASSPRLGSYEQYF.

The rearrangement joins TRBV5-1 to TRBJ2-5; 8 bases are a match to TRBD2. J gave up 1 base and V 4 bases, and 9 bases lay outside the gene matches. The CDR3 has 16 amino acids. The germline V gene encodes CDR1 SGHRS and CDR2 YFSETQ. CDR3: CASSPGLVSPQETQYF. CDR3 nucleotides: TGCGCCAGCAGCCCGGGACTAGTAAGCCCCCAAGAGACCCAGTACTTC.

The V and J genes are TRBV11-2 and TRBJ1-3; D is unclear. CDR3 size: 16 residues. Germline V gives CDR1 SGHAT, CDR2 FQNNGV. Trimming took 1 base from V and 1 from J, leaving 11 bases between them. The CDR3: CASSLVLGISGNTIYF. CDR3 bases: TGTGCCAGCAGCTTAGTTCTGGGCATTTCTGGAAACACCATATATTTT.